Shown below are 21 T cell receptor beta chains from a single sample sequenced in a study of shared clonotypes between healthy human individuals. TCRdb's table, derived via immunoSEQ multiplex PCR, lists solely in-frame clones and lacks some. The data show about 1.5 million clones, around 98% seen once. Source material: naive CD4+ T cells sorted from blood. Described subset: CD45RA+ positively selected. These receptors all stem from a man between 25 and 39 years old in good health.

This chain connects TRBV2 to TRBJ1-1; D perhaps matches TRBD1 (5 bases). Germline CDR1 and CDR2: SNHLY and FYNNEI. V lost 8 bases and J lost 4, with 14 bases in between. The CDR3 length is 13 residues. The CDR3, as DNA: TGTGCCAGCGCCAGAGGGACGGGCACTGAAGCTTTCTTT. This sequence encodes CASARGTGTEAFF.

This chain joins TRBV4-2 and TRBJ2-5; tentatively, D is TRBD2 (7 bases). The end of the DNA is better explained by TRBJ2-7, so the J call may be wrong. CDR1 is LGHNA and CDR2 is YNFKEQ in the germline V gene. There are 15 residues in the CDR3. CDR3 DNA: TGTGCCAGCAGCCAAGGCACAGGGAGGGGCTACGAGCAGTACTTC. Residues: CASSQGTGRGYEQYF.

This clone was counted once. The chain recombines TRBV10-3 with TRBJ1-3; a possible D gene is TRBD1 (5 bases). This CDR3 region has 13 residues. The germline gives CDR1 ENHRY, CDR2 SYGVKD. The germline V and J ends were trimmed by 6 bases and 0 bases, with 6 bases remaining between them. The DNA of the CDR3 is TGTGCCATCAGGACAGTCTCTGGAAACACCATATATTTT. It specifies CAIRTVSGNTIYF.

This chain connects TRBV10-3 to TRBJ2-1; D ambiguous. Germline CDR1 ENHRY, CDR2 SYGVKD. The CDR3 covers 15 residues. V lost 2 bases and J 4 bases, leaving 12 bases between the germline ends. The DNA for the CDR3 is TGTGCCATCAGTGAGACTGCAACACAGTACAATGAGCAGTTCTTC. Translation: CAISETATQYNEQFF.

This chain connects TRBV7-8 to TRBJ2-2; a possible D gene is TRBD2 (5 bases). The germline gives CDR1 SGHVS, CDR2 FQNEAQ. This CDR3 spans 15 amino acids. V dropped 5 bases and J dropped 3 bases, with 13 bases sitting between them. CDR3 coding DNA: TGTGCCAGCAGCCCCACGCGGACTTACACCGGGGAGCTGTTTTTT. Its protein product is CASSPTRTYTGELFF.

The rearrangement joins TRBV5-4 to TRBJ2-3; 8 bases match TRBD2. J gave up 4 bases and V 4 bases, and 11 bases lay outside the gene matches. Germline-derived CDR1 and CDR2 are SGHNT and YYREEE (reference sequence). The length of the CDR3 is 16 residues. The CDR3 here is CASSPGLATRADTQYF. The CDR3 coding sequence is TGTGCCAGCAGCCCCGGACTAGCCACTAGAGCAGATACGCAGTATTTT. The variable domain in full, with the rest retrieved from reference TRBV5-4 and TRBJ2-3, is ETGVTQSPTHLIKTRGQQVTLRCSSQSGHNTVSWYQQALGQGPQFIFQYYREEENGRGNFPPRFSGLQFPNYSSELNVNALELDDSALYLCASSPGLATRADTQYFGPGTRLTVL.

The chain combines TRBV4-1 with TRBJ1-5; no definite D call. Germline CDR1 reads MGHRA; CDR2 reads YSYEKL. The CDR3 is 14 residues long. V was clipped by 1 base and J by 3 bases, with 7 bases between them. CDR3 in amino acids: CASSQGHYNQPQHF. The CDR3 DNA is TGCGCCAGCAGCCAAGGACACTACAATCAGCCCCAGCATTTT.

The chain combines TRBV18 with TRBJ2-7; D perhaps matches TRBD1 (6 bases). Trimming cost V 6 bases and J 5 bases, with 20 bases left between them. The germline CDR1 and CDR2 sequences are KGHSH and LQKENI. This CDR3 spans 15 amino acids. The CDR3: CASSTKGVGAHEQYF. Written as DNA, the CDR3 is TGTGCCAGCTCGACGAAGGGGGTAGGGGCCCACGAGCAGTACTTC.

The V gene is TRBV5-4, the J gene TRBJ1-1; a weak D match, TRBD1 (5 bases). Looked up from germline, CDR1 is SGHNT and CDR2 is YYREEE (reference sequence). The CDR3 spans 14 residues. V shed 4 bases and J shed 4 bases, with 14 bases lying between them. Here the CDR3 DNA reads TGTGCCAGCAGCCCCGACAGAGCCGGCACTGAAGCTTTCTTT. As protein: CASSPDRAGTEAFF.

The CDR3 nucleotides are TGTGCCAGCAGCAACAGGGACTGGAACACCGGGGAGCTGTTTTTT. This gives the protein CASSNRDWNTGELFF. The chain has TRBV7-8 and TRBJ2-2; D tentatively fits TRBD1 or TRBD2 (6 bases each). Per the germline V gene, CDR1 is SGHVS and CDR2 is FQNEAQ. This CDR3 is 15 amino acids long. V was pared by 5 bases and J by 1 base, with 11 bases between.

This chain connects TRBV7-2 to TRBJ2-1; D is unclear. The germline V and J ends were trimmed by 1 base and 15 bases, with 16 bases remaining between them. CDR1 and CDR2 (germline): SGHTA, FQGNSA. The CDR3 is 13 amino acids. The CDR3 sequence is CASSLVPNWGAFF. The CDR3 bases are TGTGCCAGCAGCTTAGTTCCCAACTGGGGTGCGTTCTTC.

The chain links TRBV6-5 to TRBJ1-2, with D unresolved. Germline CDR1 and CDR2: MNHEY and SVGAGI. Deletions cut 0 bases from V and 4 bases from J, with 9 bases between. The CDR3 spans 14 residues. This CDR3 reads CASSYSKGVYGYTF. CDR3 nucleotides: TGTGCCAGCAGTTACTCGAAGGGCGTCTATGGCTACACCTTC.

This clone was observed a single time. This rearrangement joins TRBV2 to TRBJ1-1; a weak D match, TRBD1 (6 bases). The CDR3 has 14 amino acids. Germline V gene data show CDR1 as SNHLY and CDR2 as FYNNEI. The germline V and J ends were trimmed by 3 bases and 5 bases, with 13 bases remaining between them. The CDR3 protein is CASSDRWGATEAFF. The CDR3 DNA sequence: TGTGCCAGCAGTGACCGTTGGGGGGCGACTGAAGCTTTCTTT.

The chain has TRBV29-1 and TRBJ1-2, with D possibly matching TRBD1 (6 bases). The CDR3 totals 14 residues. Per germline, CDR1 SQVTM and CDR2 ANQGSEA. Trimming took off 4 bases at V and 3 bases at J, with 15 bases between the two ends. The CDR3 DNA reads as TGCAGCGTTGGGTTGGGCGGACAGTACTATGGCTACACCTTC. Encoded protein: CSVGLGGQYYGYTF. The whole variable domain, filled in from reference TRBV29-1 and TRBJ1-2, reads SAVISQKPSRDICQRGTSLTIQCQVDSQVTMMFWYRQQPGQSLTLIATANQGSEATYESGFVIDKFPISRPNLTFSTLTVSNMSPEDSSIYLCSVGLGGQYYGYTFGSGTRLTVV.

Only one count was recorded for this clone. The gene calls are TRBV6-4 and TRBJ2-2; D not certain. The V end lost 0 bases, the J end lost 4 bases, and 6 bases lay between the germline ends. CDR1 and CDR2 (germline): MRHNA, SNTAGT. The CDR3 runs 14 residues. CDR3 region: CASSDSRRTGELFF. In nucleotides, the CDR3 is TGTGCCAGCAGTGACTCTAGGCGCACCGGGGAGCTGTTTTTT.

The gene calls are TRBV21-1 and TRBJ2-5; TRBD1 was called by the table and not checked on the DNA. The J call may be in error: the DNA end matches TRBJ2-7 better. TRBV21-1 is termed a pseudogene. The CDR3 spans 17 residues. The DNA of the CDR3 is TGTGCCAGCAGCAAAGTGACAGGGGACCTTAGCTCCTACGAGCAGTACTTC. This sequence encodes CASSKVTGDLSSYEQYF.

The CDR3 DNA is TGTGCCAGCAGCTTAGCGAGCGGGAGTCGAAGCGAGCAGTACTTC. The encoded protein is CASSLASGSRSEQYF. V usage is TRBV7-6 and J usage is TRBJ2-7; TRBD2 matches 8 bases. CDR1 and CDR2 from the germline V gene are SGHVS and FNYEAQ. The junction had 7 bases not matched to a gene; V was cut back by 0 bases and J by 6 bases. This CDR3 spans 15 amino acids.

The rearrangement links TRBV28 to TRBJ2-7; 9 nucleotides align to TRBD1. Germline CDR1 reads MDHEN; CDR2 reads SYDVKM. There are 15 residues in the CDR3. V was pared by 4 bases and J by 6 bases, with 10 bases of the junction left unmatched. CDR3 sequence: CASSSPTGGIGEQYF. The DNA of the CDR3 is TGTGCCAGCAGTTCCCCGACAGGGGGAATAGGCGAGCAGTACTTC.

The J gene is TRBJ1-3, the V gene TRBV5-6, with TRBD1 matching 7 bases. Germline V CDR1 and CDR2: SGHDT, YYEEEE. The V and J ends lost 4 bases and 4 bases, in that order; junction bases with no gene match: 8. This CDR3 has 15 residues. CDR3 sequence: CASSGRQGAGNTIYF. The CDR3 coding sequence is TGTGCCAGCAGCGGAAGACAGGGCGCCGGAAACACCATATATTTT.

The chain combines TRBV7-3 with TRBJ2-1, with a tentative D call TRBD2 (6 bases). Per the germline V gene, CDR1 is SGHTA and CDR2 is FQGTGA. V dropped 5 bases and J dropped 7 bases, with 24 bases sitting between them. There are 17 residues in the CDR3. The CDR3 bases are TGTGCCAGCAGCAGTGTCCCCGGGGGTCCATCGAGGAATGAGCAGTTCTTC. Translating it yields CASSSVPGGPSRNEQFF.

The chain combines TRBV30 with TRBJ1-3; D might be TRBD1 (5 bases). V dropped 5 bases and J dropped 0 bases, with 8 bases sitting between them. Germline V gene lookup returns CDR1 GTSNPN and CDR2 SVGIG (reference sequence). This CDR3 is 13 amino acids long. The DNA of the CDR3 is TGTGCCTGGGGCGGGACCTCTGGAAACACCATATATTTT. Its translation is CAWGGTSGNTIYF.